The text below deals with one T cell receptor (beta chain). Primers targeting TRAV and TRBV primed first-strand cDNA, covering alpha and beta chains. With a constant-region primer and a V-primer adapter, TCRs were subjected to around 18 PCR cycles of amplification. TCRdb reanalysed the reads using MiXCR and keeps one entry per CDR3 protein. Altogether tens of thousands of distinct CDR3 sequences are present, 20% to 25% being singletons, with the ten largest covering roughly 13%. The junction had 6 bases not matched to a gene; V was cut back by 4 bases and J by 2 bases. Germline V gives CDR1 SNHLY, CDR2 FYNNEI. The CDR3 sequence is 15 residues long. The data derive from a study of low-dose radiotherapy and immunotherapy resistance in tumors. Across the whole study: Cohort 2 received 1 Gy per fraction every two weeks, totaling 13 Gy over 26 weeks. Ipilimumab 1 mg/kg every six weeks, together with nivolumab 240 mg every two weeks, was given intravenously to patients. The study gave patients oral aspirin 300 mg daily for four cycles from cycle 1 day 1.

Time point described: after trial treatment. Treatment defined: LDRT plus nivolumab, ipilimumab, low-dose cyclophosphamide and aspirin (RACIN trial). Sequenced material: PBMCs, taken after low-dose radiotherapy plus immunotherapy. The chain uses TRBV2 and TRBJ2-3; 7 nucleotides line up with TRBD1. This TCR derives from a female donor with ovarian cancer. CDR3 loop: CASSGGRGSTDTQYF. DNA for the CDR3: TGTGCCAGCAGTGGTGGCAGGGGGTCCACAGATACGCAGTATTTT.